This TCR beta chain was sequenced for a study of OX40 agonist ivuxolimab in advanced cancers. Overall study context: Three patients, one with hepatocellular carcinoma and two with cutaneous melanoma, responded partially. Study-level findings and limits: Low normalized clonal expansion also occurred in some nonresponding patients.

Remarks on this clone: Antigen unknown.

Data came from immunoSEQ multiplex PCR; TCRdb stores just in-frame clones and leaves some out. The sample yields fewer than 85,000 clones, 85% to 90% seen once. Germline CDR1 reads MDHEN; CDR2 reads SYDVKM. There are 14 residues in the CDR3. Trimming took off 6 bases at V and 8 bases at J, with 18 bases between the two ends. The genes are TRBV28 and TRBJ2-3; possibly TRBD2 for D (6 bases). This material consisted of CD4+ or CD8+ T cells sorted from blood, taken in a trial of the OX40 agonist ivuxolimab. The clonotype was recovered from an adult with an advanced solid tumor such as melanoma, head and neck, liver or kidney cancer. The CDR3 region is CASRGGPGFGTQYF. Here the CDR3 DNA reads TGTGCCAGCAGGGGAGGACCCGGGTTCGGTACGCAGTATTTT.